This TCR beta chain was obtained from a study of T cells after yellow fever vaccination. This clonotype was counted between two and nine times. Its antigen is unidentified. Overall study findings and caveats: Bulk-population clonotypes that are abundant could appear as contaminants in FACS-sorted repertoires. The secondary response peaked faster, at day 5 versus 15, but was weaker. Post-booster reappearance was seen for most primary-vaccination clones (just over 95% CD4, around 88% CD8).

TCR cDNA, made by 5'RACE template switching, carried an added universal primer site and UMIs. Each CDR3 protein gets one entry after TCRdb re-called the 5' RACE reads with MiXCR. The sample yields roughly 300,000 distinct CDR3 sequences, about 7.8% seen once. Germline V lookup: CDR1 MNHEY, CDR2 SVGAGI. The ends lost 2 bases at V and 8 bases at J; junction bases unmatched: 4. CDR3 length equals 15 residues. The clonotype was recovered from a man aged 18 to 30 who received the YFV17D yellow fever vaccine. The chain employs TRBV6-5 and TRBJ1-6, with 9 positions matching TRBD1. The material sequenced was PBMCs, taken about 41 days after the first yellow fever vaccination. CDR3 amino acids: CASSYRTGVYSPLHF. CDR3 DNA: TGTGCCAGCAGTTACCGGACAGGGGTATATTCACCCCTCCACTTT.